The 3 T cell receptor beta chains in this list originate from one sample, sequenced in a study of blood T cells in healthy people across ages. A sample-barcoded 5' primer and a J-beta primer mix were used in a second PCR of roughly 7 to 11 cycles. MiXCR, run by TCRdb on the 5' RACE reads, gives a single entry per CDR3 protein. This table has about 400,000 distinct CDR3 sequences, about 52% appearing once. The sequenced material came from blood. The receptors stem from a man between 60 and 75 years old in good health.

This chain links TRBV9 with TRBJ2-3; 8 bases align to TRBD2. The CDR3 loop spans 14 amino acids. Germline CDR1 and CDR2: SGDLS and YYNGEE. The V gene end was trimmed by 3 bases and the J gene end by 7 bases; junction bases not matched to a gene: 7. Written as DNA, the CDR3 is TGTGCCAGCAGCGAAGAGCTAGCGGGTTATACGCAGTATTTT. Its translation: CASSEELAGYTQYF.

This clonotype was found once. This chain joins TRBV14 and TRBJ2-7; unclear D gene. This CDR3 region has 14 residues. Germline V lookup: CDR1 SGHDN, CDR2 FVKESK. V gave up 0 bases and J gave up 0 bases, with 6 bases separating them. In DNA, the CDR3 is TGTGCCAGCAGCCAAGAACAGTTCTCCTACGAGCAGTACTTC. It specifies CASSQEQFSYEQYF.

Concerning this clonotype itself: Possible read error: a much larger clone is one base away. The genes are TRBV12-3 or TRBV12-4 and TRBJ2-3; 8 bases align to TRBD2. J lost 2 bases, V lost 0 bases, and 4 bases had no gene match. CDR3 length: 16 amino acids. CDR3: CASSLATSGHTDTQYF. CDR3 sequence (DNA): TGTGCCAGCAGTTTAGCTACTAGCGGACACACAGATACGCAGTATTTT.